This TCR beta chain was retrieved from a study of T cell repertoires in cytomegalovirus infection. Overall study results and limits: In two of eight donors, the top clonotype was HLA-C-restricted CMV-specific.

TCRdb redid the calling of the reads with MiXCR, one entry per CDR3 protein. The data contain about 360,000 distinct CDR3 sequences, roughly 36% of them singletons. Germline values: CDR1 MGHRA, CDR2 YSYEKL. CDR3 size: 16 residues. Trimming left V 0 bases short and J 9 bases short, with 18 bases between. Regarding this clonotype: Its antigen is unidentified.

J is TRBJ2-1 and V is TRBV4-1; D may be TRBD2 (5 bases). Sample: cultured PBMCs, taken from culture after CMV antigen stimulation. The sequence was obtained from a human donor in good health (CMV status not recorded). Some clones in this sample may be carry-over from other donors' samples. This chain's CDR3 is CASSQDLTGSWGEQFF. The CDR3 bases are TGCGCCAGCAGCCAAGATTTGACGGGAAGCTGGGGTGAGCAGTTCTTC.